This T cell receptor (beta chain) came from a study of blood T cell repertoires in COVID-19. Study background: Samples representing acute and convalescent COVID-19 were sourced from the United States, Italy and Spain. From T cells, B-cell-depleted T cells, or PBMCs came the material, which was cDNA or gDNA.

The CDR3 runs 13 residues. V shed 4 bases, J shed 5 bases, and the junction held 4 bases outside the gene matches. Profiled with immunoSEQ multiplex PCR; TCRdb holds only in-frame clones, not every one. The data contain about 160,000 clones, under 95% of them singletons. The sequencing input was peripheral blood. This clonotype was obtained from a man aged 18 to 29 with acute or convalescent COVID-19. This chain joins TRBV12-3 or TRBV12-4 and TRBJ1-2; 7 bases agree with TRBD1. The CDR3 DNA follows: TGTGCCAGCAGTTGGAGACAGGGATATGGCTACACCTTC. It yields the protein CASSWRQGYGYTF.